These T cell receptor beta chains were read from a single sample in a study of T cell clones after liver transplantation. The assay was immunoSEQ multiplex PCR, and TCRdb's table has in-frame clones only and misses some. The sample includes 55,000 to 80,000 clones, more than 75% seen only once; the top ten take 2.7%. This sample comprised CD4+ T cells from blood, obtained before liver transplant. The receptors were sampled from a human donor who received a liver transplant. Both conserved end residues are part of each CDR3. A D gene is named only where the DNA matches it firmly. Some rows mark clone size as missing; the rest say once, few, many or name a class of expanded clone.

NA NA TRBJ1-5 TRBV28 CASSWGAAQPQHF TGTGCCAGCAGTTGGGGGGCGGCTCAGCCCCAGCATTTT
NA NA TRBJ1-2 TRBV5-4 CAISPGVGYGYTF TGTGCCATCTCCCCCGGGGTTGGCTATGGCTACACCTTC
NA NA TRBJ2-3 TRBV11-3 CASSFRDSLTDTQYF TGTGCCAGCAGCTTTAGGGACTCCCTCACAGATACGCAGTATTTT
NA NA TRBJ1-4 TRBV5-1 CASSSTDSATNEKLFF TGCGCCAGCAGCTCCACCGACAGCGCAACTAATGAAAAACTGTTTTTT
NA TRBD1 TRBJ1-2 TRBV5-1 CASSSTTGDYGYTF TGCGCCAGCAGCTCAACGACAGGGGACTATGGCTACACCTTC
NA TRBD1 TRBJ1-4 TRBV28 CASSLYSGTGGASNEKLFF TGTGCCAGCAGTTTATATAGTGGGACAGGGGGCGCCTCTAATGAAAAACTGTTTTTT
NA NA TRBJ2-5 TRBV15 CATTGLGEETQYF TGTGCCACCACGGGATTAGGGGAAGAGACCCAGTACTTC
once NA TRBJ2-1 TRBV21-1 CASSPRTGSSFF TGTGCCAGCAGCCCCCGCACCGGATCATCGTTCTTC
NA NA TRBJ2-5 TRBV5-1 CASSLVRETQYF TGCGCCAGCAGCTTGGTCCGGGAGACCCAGTACTTC
NA NA TRBJ1-1 TRBV5-5 CASSLVVNTRNTEAFF TGTGCCAGCAGCTTGGTGGTAAATACAAGAAACACTGAAGCTTTCTTT